This T cell receptor beta chain was identified during a study of shared clonotypes between healthy human individuals. The CDR3 has 14 amino acids. Germline assignment: CDR1 SNHLY and CDR2 FYNNEI. V gave up 4 bases and J gave up 3 bases, with 12 bases separating them. TCRdb keeps only in-frame clones here, not all; method: immunoSEQ multiplex PCR. Of under 1,100,000 clones listed, 78% are singletons. The sequence was collected from a young man in good health. Some clones in this sample may be carry-over from other donors' samples. The rearrangement uses TRBV2 and TRBJ1-1; weak D call: TRBD1 (5 bases). Material: memory CD4+ T cells from PBMCs. Documented subset: CD45RA-negative fraction. In DNA, the CDR3 is TGTGCCAGCAGTGGCCCCACAGGCGACACTGAAGCTTTCTTT. Its translation: CASSGPTGDTEAFF.